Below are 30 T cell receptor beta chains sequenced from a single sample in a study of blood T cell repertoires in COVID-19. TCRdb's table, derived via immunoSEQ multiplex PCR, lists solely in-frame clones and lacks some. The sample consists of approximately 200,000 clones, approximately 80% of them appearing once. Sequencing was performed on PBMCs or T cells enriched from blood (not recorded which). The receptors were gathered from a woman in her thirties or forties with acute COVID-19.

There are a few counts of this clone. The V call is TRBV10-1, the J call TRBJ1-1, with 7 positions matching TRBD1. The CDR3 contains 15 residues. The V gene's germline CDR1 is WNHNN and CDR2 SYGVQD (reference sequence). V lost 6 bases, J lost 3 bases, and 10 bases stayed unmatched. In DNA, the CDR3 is TGCGCCAGCAGCATGACATCAACAGGGGACACTGAAGCTTTCTTT. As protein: CASSMTSTGDTEAFF.

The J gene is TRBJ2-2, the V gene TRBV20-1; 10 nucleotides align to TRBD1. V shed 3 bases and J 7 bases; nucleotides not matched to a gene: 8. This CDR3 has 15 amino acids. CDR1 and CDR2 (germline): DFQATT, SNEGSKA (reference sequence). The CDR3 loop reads CSASVGTGVNGELFF. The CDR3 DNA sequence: TGCAGTGCTAGTGTCGGGACAGGGGTTAACGGGGAGCTGTTTTTT.

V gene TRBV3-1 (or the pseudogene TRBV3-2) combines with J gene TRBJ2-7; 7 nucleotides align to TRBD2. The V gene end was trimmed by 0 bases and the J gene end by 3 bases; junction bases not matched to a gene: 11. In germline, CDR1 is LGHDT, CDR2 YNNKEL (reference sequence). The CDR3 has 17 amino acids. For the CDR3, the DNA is TGTGCCAGCAGCCAAGAAAAGAGGGAGGGGTGCGTCTACGAGCAGTACTTC. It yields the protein CASSQEKREGCVYEQYF.

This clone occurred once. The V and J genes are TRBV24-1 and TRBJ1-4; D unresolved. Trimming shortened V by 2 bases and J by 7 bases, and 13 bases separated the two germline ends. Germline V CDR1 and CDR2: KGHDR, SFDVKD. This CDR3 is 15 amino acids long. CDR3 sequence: CATSDSTVEGEKLFF. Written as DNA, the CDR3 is TGTGCCACCAGTGATTCTACCGTTGAGGGTGAAAAACTGTTTTTT.

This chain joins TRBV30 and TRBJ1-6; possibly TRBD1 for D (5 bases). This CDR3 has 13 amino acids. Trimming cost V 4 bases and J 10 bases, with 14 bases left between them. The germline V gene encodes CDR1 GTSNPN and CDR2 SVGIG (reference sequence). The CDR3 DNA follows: TGTGCCTGGAAGGGGAAAGCCATATCACCCCTCCACTTT. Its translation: CAWKGKAISPLHF.

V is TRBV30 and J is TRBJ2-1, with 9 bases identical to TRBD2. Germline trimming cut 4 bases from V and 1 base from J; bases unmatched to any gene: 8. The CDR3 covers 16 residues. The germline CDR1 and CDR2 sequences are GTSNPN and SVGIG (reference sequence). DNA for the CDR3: TGTGCCTGGAACAGGGGCGGGGGGGCTTCCTACAATGAGCAGTTCTTC. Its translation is CAWNRGGGASYNEQFF. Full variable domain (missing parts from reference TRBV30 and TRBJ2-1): SQTIHQWPATLVQPVGSPLSLECTVEGTSNPNLYWYRQAAGRGLQLLFYSVGIGQISSEVPQNLSASRPQDRQFILSSKKLLLSDSGFYLCAWNRGGGASYNEQFFGPGTRLTVL.

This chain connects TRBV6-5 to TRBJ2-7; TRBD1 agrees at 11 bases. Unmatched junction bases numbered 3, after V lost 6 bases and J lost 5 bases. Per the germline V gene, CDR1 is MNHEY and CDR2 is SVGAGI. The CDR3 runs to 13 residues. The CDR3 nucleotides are TGTGCCAGCAGGTGGACAGGGGGCAACGAGCAGTACTTC. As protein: CASRWTGGNEQYF.

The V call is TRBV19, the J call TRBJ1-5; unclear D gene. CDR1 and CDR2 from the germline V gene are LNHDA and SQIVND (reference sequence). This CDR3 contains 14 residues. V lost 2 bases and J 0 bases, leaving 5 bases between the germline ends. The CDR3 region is CASSISHSNQPQHF. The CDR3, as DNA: TGTGCCAGTAGTATAAGCCATAGCAATCAGCCCCAGCATTTT.

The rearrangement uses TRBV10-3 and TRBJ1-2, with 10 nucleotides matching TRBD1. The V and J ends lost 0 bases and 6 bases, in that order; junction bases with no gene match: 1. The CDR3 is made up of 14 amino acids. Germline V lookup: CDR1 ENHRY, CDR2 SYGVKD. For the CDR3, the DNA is TGTGCCATCAGTGAGTCGGGGACAGGGGATGGCTACACCTTC. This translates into CAISESGTGDGYTF.

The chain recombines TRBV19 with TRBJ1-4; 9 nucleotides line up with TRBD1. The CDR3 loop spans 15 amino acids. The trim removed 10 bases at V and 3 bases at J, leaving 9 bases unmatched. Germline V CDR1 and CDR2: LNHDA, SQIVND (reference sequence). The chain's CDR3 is CATDAGTGPNEKLFF. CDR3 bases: TGTGCCACTGACGCCGGGACAGGGCCTAATGAAAAACTGTTTTTT.

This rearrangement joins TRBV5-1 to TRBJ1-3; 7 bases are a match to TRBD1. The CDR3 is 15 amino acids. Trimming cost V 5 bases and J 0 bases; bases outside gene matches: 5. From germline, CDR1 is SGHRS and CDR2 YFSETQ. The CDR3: CASRTGPVSGNTIYF. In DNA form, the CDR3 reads TGCGCCAGCAGGACAGGGCCCGTCTCTGGAAACACCATATATTTT.

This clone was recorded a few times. CDR3 in DNA: TGTGCCAGTAGTGGGGGGCGGGACAGGGACACTGAAGCTTTCTTT. Residues: CASSGGRDRDTEAFF. V is TRBV19 and J is TRBJ1-1; 9 nucleotides align to TRBD1. V trimming: 5 bases; J trimming: 3 bases; junction bases outside the gene matches: 7. The CDR3 is 15 amino acids. Germline loops: CDR1 LNHDA, CDR2 SQIVND (reference sequence). Using reference TRBV19 and TRBJ1-1 for the parts outside the CDR3, the full variable domain is DGGITQSPKYLFRKEGQNVTLSCEQNLNHDAMYWYRQDPGQGLRLIYYSQIVNDFQKGDIAEGYSVSREKKESFPLTVTSAQKNPTAFYLCASSGGRDRDTEAFFGQGTRLTVV.

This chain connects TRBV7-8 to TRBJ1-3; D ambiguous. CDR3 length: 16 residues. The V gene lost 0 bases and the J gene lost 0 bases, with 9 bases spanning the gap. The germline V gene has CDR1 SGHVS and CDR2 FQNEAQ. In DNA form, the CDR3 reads TGTGCCAGCAGCTTAGCGAGGTGGCTCTCTGGAAACACCATATATTTT. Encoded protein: CASSLARWLSGNTIYF. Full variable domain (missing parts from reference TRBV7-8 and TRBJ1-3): GAGVSQSPRYKVAKRGQDVALRCDPISGHVSLFWYQQALGQGPEFLTYFQNEAQLDKSGLPSDRFFAERPEGSVSTLKIQRTQQEDSAVYLCASSLARWLSGNTIYFGEGSWLTVV.

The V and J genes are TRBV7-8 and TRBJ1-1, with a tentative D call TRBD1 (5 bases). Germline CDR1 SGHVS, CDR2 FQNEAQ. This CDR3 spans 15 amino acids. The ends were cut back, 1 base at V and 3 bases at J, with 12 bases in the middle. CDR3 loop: CASSLVQGRDTEAFF. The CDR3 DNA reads TGTGCCAGCAGCTTAGTCCAGGGCAGAGACACTGAAGCTTTCTTT.

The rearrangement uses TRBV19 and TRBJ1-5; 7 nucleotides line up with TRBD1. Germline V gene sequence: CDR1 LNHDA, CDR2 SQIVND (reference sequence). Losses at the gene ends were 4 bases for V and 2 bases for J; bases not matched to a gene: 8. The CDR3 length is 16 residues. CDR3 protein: CASSNQGGWGNQPQHF. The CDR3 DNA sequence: TGTGCCAGTAGTAACCAGGGGGGCTGGGGCAATCAGCCCCAGCATTTT.

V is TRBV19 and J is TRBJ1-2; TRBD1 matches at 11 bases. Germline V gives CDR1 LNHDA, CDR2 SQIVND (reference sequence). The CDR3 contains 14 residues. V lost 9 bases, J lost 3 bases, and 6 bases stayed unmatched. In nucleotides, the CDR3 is TGTGCCAGAACCGGGACAGGGGGGTACTATGGCTACACCTTC. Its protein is CARTGTGGYYGYTF.

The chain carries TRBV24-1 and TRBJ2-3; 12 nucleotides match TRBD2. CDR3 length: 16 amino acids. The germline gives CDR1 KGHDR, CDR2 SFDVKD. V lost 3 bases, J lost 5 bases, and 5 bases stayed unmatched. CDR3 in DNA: TGTGCCACCAGTGATCGACTAGCGGGAGACTTAGATACGCAGTATTTT. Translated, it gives CATSDRLAGDLDTQYF.

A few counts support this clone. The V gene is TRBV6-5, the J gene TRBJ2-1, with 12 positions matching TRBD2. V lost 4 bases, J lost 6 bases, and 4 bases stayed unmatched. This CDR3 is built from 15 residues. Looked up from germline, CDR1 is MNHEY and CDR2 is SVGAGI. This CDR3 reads CASSSTSGGRNEQFF. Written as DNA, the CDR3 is TGTGCCAGCAGTTCCACTAGCGGGGGGCGCAATGAGCAGTTCTTC.

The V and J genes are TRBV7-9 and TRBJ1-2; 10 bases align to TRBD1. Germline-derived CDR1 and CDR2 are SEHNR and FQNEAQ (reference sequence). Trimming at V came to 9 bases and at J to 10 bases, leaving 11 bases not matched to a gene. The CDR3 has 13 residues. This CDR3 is CASSTGTGEIYTF. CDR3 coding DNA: TGTGCCAGTTCGACCGGGACAGGGGAAATCTACACCTTC.

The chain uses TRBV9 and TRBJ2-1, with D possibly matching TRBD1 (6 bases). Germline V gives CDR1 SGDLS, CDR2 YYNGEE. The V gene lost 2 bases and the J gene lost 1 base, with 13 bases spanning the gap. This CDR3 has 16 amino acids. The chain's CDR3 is CASSVERGQSYNEQFF. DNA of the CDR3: TGTGCCAGCAGCGTCGAACGAGGACAGTCCTACAATGAGCAGTTCTTC.

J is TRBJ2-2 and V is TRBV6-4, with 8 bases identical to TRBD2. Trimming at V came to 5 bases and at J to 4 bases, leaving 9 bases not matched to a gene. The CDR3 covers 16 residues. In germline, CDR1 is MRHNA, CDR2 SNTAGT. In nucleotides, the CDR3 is TGTGCCAGCAGTAGAGAAGCGGGAGAGGGCACCGGGGAGCTGTTTTTT. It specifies CASSREAGEGTGELFF.

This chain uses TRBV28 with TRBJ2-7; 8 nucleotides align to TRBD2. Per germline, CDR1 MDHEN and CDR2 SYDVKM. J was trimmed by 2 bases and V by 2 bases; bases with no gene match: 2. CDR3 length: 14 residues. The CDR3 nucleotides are TGTGCCAGCAGTTTACGGGGGGGGGCCTACGAGCAGTACTTC. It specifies CASSLRGGAYEQYF. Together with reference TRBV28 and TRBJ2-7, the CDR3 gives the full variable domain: DVKVTQSSRYLVKRTGEKVFLECVQDMDHENMFWYRQDPGLGLRLIYFSYDVKMKEKGDIPEGYSVSREKKERFSLILESASTNQTSMYLCASSLRGGAYEQYFGPGTRLTVT.

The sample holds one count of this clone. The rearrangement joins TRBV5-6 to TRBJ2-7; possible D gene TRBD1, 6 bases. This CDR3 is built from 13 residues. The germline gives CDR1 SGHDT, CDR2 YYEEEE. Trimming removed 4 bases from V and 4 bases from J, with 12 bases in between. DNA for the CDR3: TGTGCCAGCAGCCCGGACAGAGCATACGAGCAGTACTTC. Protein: CASSPDRAYEQYF.

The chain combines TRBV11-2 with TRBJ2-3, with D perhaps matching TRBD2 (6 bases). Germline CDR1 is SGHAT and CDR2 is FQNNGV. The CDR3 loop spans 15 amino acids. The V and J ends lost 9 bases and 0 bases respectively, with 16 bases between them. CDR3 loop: CASRRTGLSTDTQYF. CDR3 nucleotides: TGTGCCAGTCGACGGACGGGACTTAGCACAGATACGCAGTATTTT.

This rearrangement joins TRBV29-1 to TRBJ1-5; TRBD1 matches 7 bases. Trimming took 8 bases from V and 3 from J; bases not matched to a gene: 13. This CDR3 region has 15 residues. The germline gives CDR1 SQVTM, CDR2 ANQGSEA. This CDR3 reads CSFSHAGGDNQPQHF. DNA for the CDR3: TGCAGCTTTTCGCACGCAGGGGGAGACAATCAGCCCCAGCATTTT.

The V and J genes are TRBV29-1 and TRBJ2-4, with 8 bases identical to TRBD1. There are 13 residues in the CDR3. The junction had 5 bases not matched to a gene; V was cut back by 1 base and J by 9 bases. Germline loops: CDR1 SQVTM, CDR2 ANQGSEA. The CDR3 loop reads CSVEVTGVSIQYF. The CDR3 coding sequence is TGCAGCGTTGAAGTGACAGGGGTCTCCATTCAGTACTTC.

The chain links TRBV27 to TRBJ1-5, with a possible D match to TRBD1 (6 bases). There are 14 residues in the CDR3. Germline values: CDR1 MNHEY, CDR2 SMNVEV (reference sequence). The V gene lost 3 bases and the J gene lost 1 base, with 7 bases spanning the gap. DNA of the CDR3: TGTGCCAGCAGTTTCACAGGGAGCAATCAGCCCCAGCATTTT. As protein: CASSFTGSNQPQHF.

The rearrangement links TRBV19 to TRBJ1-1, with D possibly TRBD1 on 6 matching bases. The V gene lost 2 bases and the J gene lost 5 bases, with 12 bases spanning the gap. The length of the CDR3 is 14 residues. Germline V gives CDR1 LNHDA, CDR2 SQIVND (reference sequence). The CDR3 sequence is CASSINNRGTEAFF. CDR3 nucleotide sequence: TGTGCCAGTAGTATAAATAATAGGGGGACTGAAGCTTTCTTT. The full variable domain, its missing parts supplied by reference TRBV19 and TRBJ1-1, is DGGITQSPKYLFRKEGQNVTLSCEQNLNHDAMYWYRQDPGQGLRLIYYSQIVNDFQKGDIAEGYSVSREKKESFPLTVTSAQKNPTAFYLCASSINNRGTEAFFGQGTRLTVV.

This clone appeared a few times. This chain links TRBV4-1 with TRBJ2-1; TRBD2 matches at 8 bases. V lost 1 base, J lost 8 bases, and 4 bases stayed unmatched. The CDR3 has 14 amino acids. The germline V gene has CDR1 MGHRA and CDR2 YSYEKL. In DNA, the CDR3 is TGCGCCAGCAGCCAAGTTGCGCGGGAGGATGAGCAGTTCTTC. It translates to CASSQVAREDEQFF.

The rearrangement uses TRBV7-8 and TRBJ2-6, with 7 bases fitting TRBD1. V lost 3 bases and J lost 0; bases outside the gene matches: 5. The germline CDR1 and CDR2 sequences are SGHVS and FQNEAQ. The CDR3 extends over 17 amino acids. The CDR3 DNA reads TGTGCCAGCAGCTTTTACAGGGGTCCCTCTGGGGCCAACGTCCTGACTTTC. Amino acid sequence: CASSFYRGPSGANVLTF.